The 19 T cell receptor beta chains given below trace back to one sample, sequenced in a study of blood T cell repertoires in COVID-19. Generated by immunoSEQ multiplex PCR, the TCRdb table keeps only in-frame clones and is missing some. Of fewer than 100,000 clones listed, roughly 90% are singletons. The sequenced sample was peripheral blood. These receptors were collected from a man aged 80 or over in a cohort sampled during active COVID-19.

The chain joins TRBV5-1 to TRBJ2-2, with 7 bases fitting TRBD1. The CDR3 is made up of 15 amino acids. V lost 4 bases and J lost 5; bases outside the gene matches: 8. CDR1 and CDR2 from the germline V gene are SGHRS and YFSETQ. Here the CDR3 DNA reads TGCGCCAGCAGCAGACGGACAGGAGAGACCGGGGAGCTGTTTTTT. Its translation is CASSRRTGETGELFF.

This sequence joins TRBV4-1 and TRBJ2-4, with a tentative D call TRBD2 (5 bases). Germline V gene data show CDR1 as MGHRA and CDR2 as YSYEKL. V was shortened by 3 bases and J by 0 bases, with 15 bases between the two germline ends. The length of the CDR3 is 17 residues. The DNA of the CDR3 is TGCGCCAGCAGCCACCTGGGGAGAACCCTAGCCAAAAACATTCAGTACTTC. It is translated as CASSHLGRTLAKNIQYF.

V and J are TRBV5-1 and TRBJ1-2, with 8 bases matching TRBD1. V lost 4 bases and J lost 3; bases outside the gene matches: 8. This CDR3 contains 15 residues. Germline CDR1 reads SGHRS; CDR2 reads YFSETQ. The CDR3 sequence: CASSGKDRGDYGYTF. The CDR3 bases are TGCGCCAGCAGCGGGAAAGACAGGGGTGACTATGGCTACACCTTC.

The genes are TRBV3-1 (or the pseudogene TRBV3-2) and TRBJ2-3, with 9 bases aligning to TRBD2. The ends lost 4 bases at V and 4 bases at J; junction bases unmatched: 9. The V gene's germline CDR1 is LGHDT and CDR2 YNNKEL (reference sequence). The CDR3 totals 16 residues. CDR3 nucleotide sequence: TGTGCCAGCAGCCCTCCCCCTAGCGGGGCCGCAGATACGCAGTATTTT. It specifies CASSPPPSGAADTQYF.

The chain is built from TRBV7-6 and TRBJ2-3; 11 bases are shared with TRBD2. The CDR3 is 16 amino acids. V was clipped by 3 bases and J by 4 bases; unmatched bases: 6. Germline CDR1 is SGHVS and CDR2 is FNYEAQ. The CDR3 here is CASSLYSGGASDTQYF. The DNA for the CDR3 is TGTGCCAGCAGCTTGTATAGCGGGGGGGCTTCAGATACGCAGTATTTT.

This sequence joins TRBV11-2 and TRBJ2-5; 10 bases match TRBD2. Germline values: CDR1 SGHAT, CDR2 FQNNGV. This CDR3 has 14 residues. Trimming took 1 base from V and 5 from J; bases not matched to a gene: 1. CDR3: CASSLGLAGETQYF. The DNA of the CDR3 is TGTGCCAGCAGCTTAGGACTAGCGGGCGAGACCCAGTACTTC.

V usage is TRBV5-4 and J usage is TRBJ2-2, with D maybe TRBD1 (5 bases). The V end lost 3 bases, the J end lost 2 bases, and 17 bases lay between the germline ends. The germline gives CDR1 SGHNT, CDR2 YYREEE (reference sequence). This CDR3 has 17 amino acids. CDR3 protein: CASSSPLRQPNTGELFF. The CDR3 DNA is TGTGCCAGCAGCTCTCCGCTTCGACAGCCAAACACCGGGGAGCTGTTTTTT.

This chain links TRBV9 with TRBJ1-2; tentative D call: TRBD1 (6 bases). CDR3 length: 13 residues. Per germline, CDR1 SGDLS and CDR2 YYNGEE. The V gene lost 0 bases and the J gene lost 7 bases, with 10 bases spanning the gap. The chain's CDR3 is CASSVVGGAGYTF. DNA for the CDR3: TGTGCCAGCAGCGTAGTTGGGGGGGCTGGCTACACCTTC.

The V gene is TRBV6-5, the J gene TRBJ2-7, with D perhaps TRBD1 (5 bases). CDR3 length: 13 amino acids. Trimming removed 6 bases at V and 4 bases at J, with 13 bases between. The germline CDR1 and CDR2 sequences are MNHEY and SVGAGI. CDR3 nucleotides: TGTGCCAGCAGCCGGACAAGGAATTACGAGCAGTACGTC. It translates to CASSRTRNYEQYV.

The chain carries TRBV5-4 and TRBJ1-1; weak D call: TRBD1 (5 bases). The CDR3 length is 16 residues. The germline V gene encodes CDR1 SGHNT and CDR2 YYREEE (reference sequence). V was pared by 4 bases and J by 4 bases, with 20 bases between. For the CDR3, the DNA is TGTGCCAGCAGCACAATCGATGGGGGGAGGAGCACTGAAGCTTTCTTT. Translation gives CASSTIDGGRSTEAFF.

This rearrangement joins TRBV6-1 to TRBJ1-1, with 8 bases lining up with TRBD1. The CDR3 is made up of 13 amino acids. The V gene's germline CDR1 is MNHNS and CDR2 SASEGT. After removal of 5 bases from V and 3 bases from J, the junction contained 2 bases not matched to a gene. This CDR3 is CASSPQGDTEAFF. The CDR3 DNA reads TGTGCCAGCAGTCCACAGGGGGACACTGAAGCTTTCTTT.

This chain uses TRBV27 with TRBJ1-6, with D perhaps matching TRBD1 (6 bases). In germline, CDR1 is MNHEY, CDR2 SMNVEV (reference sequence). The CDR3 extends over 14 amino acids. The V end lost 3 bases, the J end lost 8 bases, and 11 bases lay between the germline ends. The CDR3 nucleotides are TGTGCCAGCAGTTTGACAGGTGATTATTCACCCCTCCACTTT. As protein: CASSLTGDYSPLHF.

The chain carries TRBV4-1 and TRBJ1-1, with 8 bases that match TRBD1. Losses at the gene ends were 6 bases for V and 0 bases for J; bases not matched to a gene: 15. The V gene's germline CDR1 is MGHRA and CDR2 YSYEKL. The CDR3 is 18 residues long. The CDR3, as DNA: TGCGCCAGCAGAAAAGTTTGGACAGGGCTGGGTGTGAACACTGAAGCTTTCTTT. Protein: CASRKVWTGLGVNTEAFF.

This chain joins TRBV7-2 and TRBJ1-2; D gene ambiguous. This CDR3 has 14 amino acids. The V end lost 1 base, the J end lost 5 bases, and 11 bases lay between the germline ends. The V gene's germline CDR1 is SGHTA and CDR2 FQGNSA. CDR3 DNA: TGTGCCAGCAGCTTAGAGCGTGGAGGGTATGGCTACACCTTC. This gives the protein CASSLERGGYGYTF.

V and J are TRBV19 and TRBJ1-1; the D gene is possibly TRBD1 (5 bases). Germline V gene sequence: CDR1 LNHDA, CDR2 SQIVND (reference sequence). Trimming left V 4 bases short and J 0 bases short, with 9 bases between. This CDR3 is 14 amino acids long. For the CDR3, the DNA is TGTGCCAGTAGTACAGGGTACATGAACACTGAAGCTTTCTTT. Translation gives CASSTGYMNTEAFF.

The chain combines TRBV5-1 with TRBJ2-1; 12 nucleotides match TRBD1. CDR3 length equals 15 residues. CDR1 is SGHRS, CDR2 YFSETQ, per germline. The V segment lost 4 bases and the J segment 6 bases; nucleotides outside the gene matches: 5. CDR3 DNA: TGCGCCAGCAGCAGCGGGACAGGGGGCTCCAATGAGCAGTTCTTC. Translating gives CASSSGTGGSNEQFF.

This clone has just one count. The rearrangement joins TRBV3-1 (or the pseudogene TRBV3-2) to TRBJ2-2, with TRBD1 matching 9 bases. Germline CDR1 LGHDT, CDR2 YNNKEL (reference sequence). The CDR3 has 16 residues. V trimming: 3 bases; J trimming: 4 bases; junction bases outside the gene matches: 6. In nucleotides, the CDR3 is TGTGCCAGCAGCCAGACCGGGACAGGGTTCACCGGGGAGCTGTTTTTT. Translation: CASSQTGTGFTGELFF.

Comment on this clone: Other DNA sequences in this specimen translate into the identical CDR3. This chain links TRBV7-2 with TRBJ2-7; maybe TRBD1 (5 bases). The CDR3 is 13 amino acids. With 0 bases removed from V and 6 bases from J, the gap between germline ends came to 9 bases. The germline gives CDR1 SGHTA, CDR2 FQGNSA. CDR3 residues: CASSLAPRGEQYV. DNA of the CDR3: TGTGCCAGCAGCTTAGCGCCTAGGGGCGAGCAGTACGTC.

CDR3 amino acids: CASSLSRETQYF. CDR3 coding DNA: TGTGCCAGCAGCTTATCCCGGGAGACCCAGTACTTC. V is TRBV7-2 and J is TRBJ2-5; no clear D. The CDR3 runs 12 residues. The germline CDR1 and CDR2 sequences are SGHTA and FQGNSA. Trimming removed 2 bases at V and 5 bases at J, with 6 bases between.